This T cell receptor beta chain was found in a study of T-cell reconstitution after alpha-beta-depleted transplantation in children. J was trimmed by 3 bases and V by 6 bases; bases with no gene match: 11. Per the germline V gene, CDR1 is SGHRS and CDR2 is YFSETQ. The CDR3 contains 15 residues. Preparation of the TCRbeta library used unique molecular identifiers. TCRdb re-called the PCR reads through MiXCR, storing one row per CDR3 protein. The sample yields about 830,000 distinct CDR3 sequences, 16% seen once. This clonotype has just a few counts. This chain uses TRBV5-1 with TRBJ2-7; 8 bases fit TRBD1. Sequenced material: PBMCs, mostly from graft donor cells, taken 360 days after TCRalphabeta/CD19-depleted stem cell transplant. The receptor comes from a male patient between 5 and 17 years old who had a stem cell transplant for acute lymphoblastic leukemia, so the T cells may come from the graft donor. The CDR3 bases are TGCGCCAGCACTCTACGGGGACAGGAGAGCTACGAGCAGTACTTC. Translation gives CASTLRGQESYEQYF.